This T cell receptor beta chain was recovered during a study of cytomegalovirus exposure and HLA in healthy donors. In the study overall: Samples from HLA-typed donors yielded 85 million to 95 million unique TCRs in an early data release. The study, taken as a whole, reports: The classifier was said to identify cytomegalovirus status with high specificity and sensitivity. Most subjects had HLA-A and HLA-B alleles reportedly predicted accurately by TCR beta sequences. Versus the 666-donor mean, an Asian-associated ancestry cluster reportedly showed fewer N-insertions in a later analysis.

CDR1 is KGHSH and CDR2 is LQKENI in the germline V gene. Trimming took 3 bases from V and 2 from J; bases not matched to a gene: 2. The CDR3 totals 14 residues. Points on this clone: Its target is not known.

A multiplex PCR was run with 60 Vbeta primers and 13 Jbeta primers. Sequenced by immunoSEQ multiplex PCR; TCRdb stores in-frame clones only, minus some. The listing records approximately 130,000 clones. J is TRBJ1-2 and V is TRBV18, with 8 bases aligning to TRBD1. This receptor was identified in a woman between 55 and 75 years old in good health and CMV-seronegative. Sample: PBMCs. The CDR3 nucleotides are TGTGCCAGCTCACCCAACAGGGGGAACTATGGCTACACCTTC. Residues: CASSPNRGNYGYTF.